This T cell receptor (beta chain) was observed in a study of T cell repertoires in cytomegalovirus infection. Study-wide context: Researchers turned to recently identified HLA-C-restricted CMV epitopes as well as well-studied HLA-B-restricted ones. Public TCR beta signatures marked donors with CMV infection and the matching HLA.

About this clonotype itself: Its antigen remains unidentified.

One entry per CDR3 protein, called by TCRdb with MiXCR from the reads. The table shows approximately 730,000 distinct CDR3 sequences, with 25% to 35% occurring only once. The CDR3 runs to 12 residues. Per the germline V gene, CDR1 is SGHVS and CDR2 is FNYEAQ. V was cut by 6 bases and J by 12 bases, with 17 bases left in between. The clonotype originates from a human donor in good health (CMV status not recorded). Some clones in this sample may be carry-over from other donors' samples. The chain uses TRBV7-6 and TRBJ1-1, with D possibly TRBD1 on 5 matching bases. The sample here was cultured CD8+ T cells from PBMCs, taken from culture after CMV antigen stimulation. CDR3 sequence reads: CASSPGQPRSFF. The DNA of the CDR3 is TGTGCCAGCAGTCCAGGGCAGCCACGGTCTTTCTTT.